This record covers a single T cell receptor beta chain. This CDR3 has 16 amino acids. CDR1 and CDR2 (germline): KGHSH, LQKENI. Unmatched junction bases numbered 8, after V lost 3 bases and J lost 3 bases. Assay: immunoSEQ multiplex PCR; the TCRdb copy retains only in-frame clones and omits some. The sample shows about 140,000 clones, 89% of them seen only once. The data derive from a study of blood T cell repertoires in COVID-19. The origin of this receptor is a human donor in a cohort sampled during active COVID-19. Source material: peripheral blood. The genes are TRBV18 and TRBJ1-5; 7 positions match TRBD1. The CDR3, as DNA: TGTGCCAGCTCACCGGAGACAGGGTTGGACAATCAGCCCCAGCATTTT. Its translation: CASSPETGLDNQPQHF.